This T cell receptor beta chain originates from a study of T cell responses to AZD1222 COVID-19 vaccine (dated by TCRdb to the early 2020s). Study-level background: AZD1222 recipients with second doses at about 4 weeks or about 12 weeks were pooled, because spike-specific TCR depth and breadth did not differ between schedules. Enrollment into the trials was organized by age into subgroups of 18-55, 56-69 and 70-plus years, and those subgroups contained roughly 160, 29 and 62 TCR-sequenced participants, respectively. A total of about 230 trial participants underwent TCR sequencing, of whom nearly 210 received two doses of AZD1222 and about 25 received two doses of the MenACWY control vaccine.

This clone was seen only a few times. Its antigen is unknown. Base-call qualities are not available, and no considerably larger clone is one nucleotide away. Broader findings and caveats from the paper: The whole spike protein was spanned by vaccine-associated CD4 TCRs, and dominant responses were seen in regions 160-218 and 743-854. In the small 56-69-year group, the increase in depth fell short of significance, most likely because of low power. Most participants were white British and females outnumbered males, and the authors suggested that clonal diversity may have been underestimated. Reportedly, almost half of the unique spike-specific TCRs recognized epitopes lying outside the regions that are mutated in the B.1.351 and B.1.1.7 variants. Because no day 14 peak-response samples were available, repertoires were characterized only after the peak T cell response. Spike-specific TCR breadth and depth rose significantly after two AZD1222 doses compared with day 0 and with MenACWY recipients. Conclusions about previously exposed vaccinees are limited, since just a handful of AZD1222 recipients were seropositive for SARS-CoV-2 at baseline.

The time point label on this specimen signifies: baseline before first vaccination. Vaccinee samples came from UK trials COV001 and COV002, including a single-blind randomized controlled phase 2/3 trial of AZD1222 (ChAdOx1 nCoV-19) in healthy adults. Trial participant PBMC samples were collected at day 0 and day 28 after the second dose for TCRbeta chain sequencing. Including the terminal cysteine and phenylalanine, the CDR3 comprises 14 residues. Only CDR3 DNA is held: 42 bases, read in frame from base 1. The germline V end is reduced by 0 bases and the J end by 3 bases; junction bases left unmatched: 2. The germline V gene provides CDR1 SGHRS and CDR2 YFSETQ. The CDR3 regions of human TCRbeta chains were subjected to immunosequencing. The source study handled its data this way. TCRs in the repertoires were matched against a reference library of SARS-CoV-2-specific TCRs that had been generated with the MIRA antigen-specificity platform. Breadth was defined as the fraction of unique TCRs that were SARS-CoV-2-associated. Depth was defined as the fraction of total T cells that were SARS-CoV-2-associated. Using the MIRA data, every spike-specific TCR was mapped to the spike region that the TCR reacted to and assigned to either a CD4 or a CD8 class. Log10-transformed breadth and depth values were compared by one-way ANOVA with Sidak's multiple comparisons tests. TCRdb holds this immuneACCESS table with in-frame rearrangements only. Some clones are missing; in checked studies, unresolved V genes explain under half, and the rest has no known cause. V and J calls plus clone size are reproduced from that table; the DNA served to infer D and trimming. This sample has more than 250,000 clones in its table, and approximately 93% of those were observed once. The ten largest clones capture less than 0.65% of the sample.

The rearranged segments are TRBV5-1 and TRBJ1-2; a stretch of 7 junction bases matches TRBD1. The source of this sequence is an adult in good health. This sample comprised peripheral blood, obtained on day 0 of AZD1222 vaccination. The CDR3 corresponds to CASSLDQGDYGYTF. The DNA reads TGCGCCAGCAGCTTGGACCAGGGGGACTATGGCTACACCTTC.